The 20 T cell receptor beta chains in this list originate from one sample, sequenced in a study of blood T cell repertoires in COVID-19. Some clones are missing from TCRdb's copy, which holds only in-frame ones; the method was immunoSEQ multiplex PCR. This table holds about 100,000 clones, approximately 90% found once. The sequenced sample was peripheral blood. Receptors originate from a man aged 50-60 years with active COVID-19.

The chain employs TRBV6-6 and TRBJ1-1, with D possibly TRBD1 on 6 matching bases. The CDR3 has 13 amino acids. Germline V gene sequence: CDR1 MNHNY, CDR2 SVGAGI (reference sequence). Trimming left V 7 bases short and J 1 base short, with 10 bases between. CDR3 DNA sequence: TGTGCCAGCATTAAACAGGGGAACACTGAAGCTTTCTTT. Amino acid sequence: CASIKQGNTEAFF.

The chain carries TRBV12-3 or TRBV12-4 and TRBJ2-5, with TRBD2 identical over 9 bases. The CDR3 loop spans 13 amino acids. The V segment lost 3 bases and the J segment 5 bases; nucleotides outside the gene matches: 1. The CDR3 DNA reads as TGTGCCAGCAGTTTTAGCGGGAGTGAGACCCAGTACTTC. Translation gives CASSFSGSETQYF.

CDR3 coding DNA: TGTGCCAGCAGCTTTACCACAGGGGTACCAGATACGCAGTATTTT. It encodes CASSFTTGVPDTQYF. The rearrangement links TRBV7-9 to TRBJ2-3, with 7 bases identical to TRBD1. The length of the CDR3 is 15 residues. The V gene end was trimmed by 3 bases and the J gene end by 4 bases; junction bases not matched to a gene: 7. CDR1 is SEHNR, CDR2 FQNEAQ, per germline (reference sequence).

This chain connects TRBV11-3 to TRBJ1-2, with D perhaps TRBD1 (5 bases). Germline V gene lookup returns CDR1 SGHNT and CDR2 YENEEA. V was shortened by 10 bases and J by 7 bases, with 16 bases between the two germline ends. There are 12 residues in the CDR3. CDR3 nucleotides: TGTGCCACCACAACGGGGGGACTTGGCTACACCTTC. It translates to CATTTGGLGYTF.

As to this clone: Mismatch with germline at one junction end may stem from a read error. V usage is TRBV24-1 and J usage is TRBJ1-2; 7 nucleotides line up with TRBD1. Germline V gives CDR1 KGHDR, CDR2 SFDVKD. CDR3 length: 9 amino acids. For the CDR3, the DNA is TGTGCTTCGACGAGGGGGCACGTCTTC. It is translated as CASTRGHVF.

This chain connects TRBV18 to TRBJ1-2, with D perhaps TRBD1 (6 bases). Germline-derived CDR1 and CDR2 are KGHSH and LQKENI. V dropped 3 bases and J dropped 0 bases, with 17 bases sitting between them. The CDR3 is 17 amino acids. CDR3 protein: CASSPGTQVGANYGYTF. The CDR3 coding sequence is TGTGCCAGCTCACCCGGGACACAGGTTGGGGCTAACTATGGCTACACCTTC. Combining the CDR3 with reference TRBV18 and TRBJ1-2 gives the whole variable domain NAGVMQNPRHLVRRRGQEARLRCSPMKGHSHVYWYRQLPEEGLKFMVYLQKENIIDESGMPKERFSAEFPKEGPSILRIQQVVRGDSAAYFCASSPGTQVGANYGYTFGSGTRLTVV.

This clone was seen only once. This chain links TRBV6-5 with TRBJ1-2, with D possibly being TRBD1 (5 bases). Looked up from germline, CDR1 is MNHEY and CDR2 is SVGAGI. The CDR3 loop spans 15 amino acids. The V end lost 5 bases, the J end lost 4 bases, and 17 bases lay between the germline ends. The CDR3 protein is CASSPGGGKVYGYTF. Here the CDR3 DNA reads TGTGCCAGCAGTCCCGGGGGAGGGAAGGTCTATGGCTACACCTTC.

This chain connects TRBV18 to TRBJ1-1, with TRBD1 matching over 7 bases. CDR3 length: 15 amino acids. Germline CDR1 and CDR2: KGHSH and LQKENI. After removal of 1 base from V and 4 bases from J, the junction contained 6 bases not matched to a gene. The chain's CDR3 is CASSPRQGLGTEAFF. As DNA, the CDR3 is TGTGCCAGCTCACCACGACAGGGCCTGGGCACTGAAGCTTTCTTT.

The genes are TRBV30 and TRBJ1-1, with a possible D match to TRBD1 (5 bases). In germline, CDR1 is GTSNPN, CDR2 SVGIG (reference sequence). Trimming shortened V by 4 bases and J by 5 bases, and 11 bases separated the two germline ends. The CDR3 is 12 amino acids. The CDR3 region is CAWTGGWTEAFF. The CDR3 DNA reads TGTGCCTGGACCGGGGGTTGGACTGAAGCTTTCTTT.

V and J are TRBV11-3 and TRBJ2-1; 10 bases match TRBD2. The CDR3 has 16 residues. With V trimmed by 4 bases and J by 0 bases, 3 bases remained unmatched. Germline V gene lookup returns CDR1 SGHNT and CDR2 YENEEA. In nucleotides, the CDR3 is TGTGCCAGCAGCTATAGCGGGAGGAGCTCCTACAATGAGCAGTTCTTC. Its translation: CASSYSGRSSYNEQFF.

The genes are TRBV3-1 (or the pseudogene TRBV3-2) and TRBJ2-5, with 7 bases identical to TRBD2. The V gene's germline CDR1 is LGHDT and CDR2 YNNKEL (reference sequence). The junction had 12 bases not matched to a gene; V was cut back by 4 bases and J by 1 base. CDR3 size: 17 residues. The CDR3 DNA reads TGTGCCAGCAGCCTGCGGCCAGCGGGGTTCCTCCAAGAGACCCAGTACTTC. Its protein is CASSLRPAGFLQETQYF.

The rearrangement uses TRBV27 and TRBJ2-5; TRBD2 is a possible D gene (5 bases). Germline V gives CDR1 MNHEY, CDR2 SMNVEV (reference sequence). V was shortened by 6 bases and J by 4 bases, with 12 bases between the two germline ends. The length of the CDR3 is 13 residues. CDR3 coding DNA: TGTGCCAGCAGGAGGGCAGGCCGAGAGACCCAGTACTTC. It codes for CASRRAGRETQYF.

This clone was detected a few times. V and J are TRBV4-1 and TRBJ2-1; weak D call: TRBD2 (5 bases). V was pared by 0 bases and J by 6 bases, with 6 bases between. Germline V gene sequence: CDR1 MGHRA, CDR2 YSYEKL. The CDR3 has 13 residues. The CDR3 coding sequence is TGCGCCAGCAGCCAAGATCTAGCCAATGAGCAGTTCTTC. This sequence encodes CASSQDLANEQFF.

As concerns this clone: The same CDR3 arises from other DNA sequences in this sample as well. V usage is TRBV6-5 and J usage is TRBJ1-1, with a weak D call TRBD1 (5 bases). The CDR3 runs 15 residues. Germline-derived CDR1 and CDR2 are MNHEY and SVGAGI. V gave up 2 bases and J gave up 0 bases, with 10 bases separating them. DNA for the CDR3: TGTGCCAGCAGTTACAGTGGGGGGTTGAACACTGAAGCTTTCTTT. Translated: CASSYSGGLNTEAFF.

The chain is built from TRBV7-8 and TRBJ1-2; possible D gene TRBD1, 6 bases. Trimming took off 4 bases at V and 3 bases at J, with 15 bases between the two ends. CDR3 size: 15 residues. The germline CDR1 and CDR2 sequences are SGHVS and FQNEAQ. CDR3: CASSWRGGLDYGYTF. The CDR3 nucleotides are TGTGCCAGCAGCTGGCGCGGGGGGCTGGACTATGGCTACACCTTC.

The chain couples TRBV10-3 to TRBJ2-3; possible D gene TRBD2, 6 bases. The V end lost 0 bases, the J end lost 1 base, and 8 bases lay between the germline ends. The CDR3 consists of 15 residues. Germline-derived CDR1 and CDR2 are ENHRY and SYGVKD. The CDR3: CAISESGTGTDTQYF. The CDR3 DNA reads as TGTGCCATCAGTGAGTCGGGGACTGGCACAGATACGCAGTATTTT.

The chain links TRBV20-1 to TRBJ2-3; D unclear. Germline assignment: CDR1 DFQATT and CDR2 SNEGSKA (reference sequence). This CDR3 has 15 residues. V shed 3 bases and J shed 2 bases, with 15 bases lying between them. CDR3 sequence reads: CSASSGLENTDTQYF. The CDR3 nucleotides read TGCAGTGCTAGTAGTGGTCTAGAGAACACAGATACGCAGTATTTT.

The V gene is TRBV6-5, the J gene TRBJ2-2; tentative D call: TRBD2 (6 bases). The V gene lost 6 bases and the J gene lost 6 bases, with 17 bases spanning the gap. Germline CDR1 is MNHEY and CDR2 is SVGAGI. The CDR3 contains 15 residues. The CDR3 DNA is TGTGCCAGCAGGCCCGGGGACTTGCCATCCGGGGAGCTGTTTTTT. Translating gives CASRPGDLPSGELFF.

The chain carries TRBV5-1 and TRBJ2-6; maybe TRBD1 (5 bases). V was cut by 4 bases and J by 0 bases, with 11 bases left in between. This CDR3 region has 16 residues. Germline V CDR1 and CDR2: SGHRS, YFSETQ. CDR3 sequence (DNA): TGCGCCAGCAGCCCCATGACAGTCTCTGGGGCCAACGTCCTGACTTTC. Translation gives CASSPMTVSGANVLTF.

The genes are TRBV29-1 and TRBJ2-5; D not resolved. CDR3 length: 16 residues. V was trimmed by 7 bases and J by 0 bases, leaving 21 bases between them. CDR1 SQVTM and CDR2 ANQGSEA come from the germline V gene. The CDR3 reads CSAISRAAAYQETQYF. The CDR3 DNA reads TGCAGCGCCATATCGCGCGCGGCCGCGTACCAAGAGACCCAGTACTTC. Full variable domain (rest looked up from reference TRBV29-1 and TRBJ2-5): SAVISQKPSRDICQRGTSLTIQCQVDSQVTMMFWYRQQPGQSLTLIATANQGSEATYESGFVIDKFPISRPNLTFSTLTVSNMSPEDSSIYLCSAISRAAAYQETQYFGPGTRLLVL.